This T cell receptor beta chain was profiled in a study of T cell responses to AZD1222 COVID-19 vaccine (dated by TCRdb to the early 2020s). With regard to the full study: A total of under 250 trial participants underwent TCR sequencing, of whom 207 had received two doses of AZD1222 and about 25 had received two doses of the MenACWY control vaccine. Trial participants were enrolled into age subgroups of 18-55, 56-69 and 70-plus years, which contained about 150, 27 and 61 TCR-sequenced participants, respectively. What the work shows at the level of the full study, not this receptor alone: Only five to seven AZD1222 recipients were SARS-CoV-2 seropositive at baseline, limiting conclusions about previously exposed vaccinees. A significant rise in spike-specific TCR breadth and depth was observed after two AZD1222 doses relative to day 0 and relative to MenACWY recipients. The 56-69-year group was small, and its depth increase did not reach significance, likely because of low power. Participants were mostly white British, with more females than males. The authors suggested clonal diversity may have been underestimated. Reportedly, close to half of the unique spike-specific TCRs recognized epitopes lying outside the regions that are mutated in the B.1.351 and B.1.1.7 variants. Because no day 14 peak-response samples were available, the repertoires could be characterized only after the peak T cell response. The vaccine-associated CD4 TCRs covered the entire spike protein, and the dominant responses fell in regions 160-218 and 743-854.

Sample time point, as interpreted from the label and publication: about 28 days (+/-7) after the second vaccine dose. AZD1222 recipients with second doses at about 4 weeks or about 12 weeks were pooled, because spike-specific TCR depth and breadth did not differ between schedules. The vaccinee samples were drawn from two UK trials, COV001 and COV002, one of which was a single-blind randomized controlled phase 2/3 trial testing AZD1222 (ChAdOx1 nCoV-19) in healthy adults. For TCRbeta chain sequencing, PBMC samples were collected from trial participants at day 0 and at day 28 after the second dose. The CDR3 regions of human TCRbeta chains were analyzed by immunosequencing. As for how the authors treated the data: Repertoire TCRs were checked for matches against a reference library of SARS-CoV-2-specific TCRs that had been generated using the MIRA antigen-specificity platform. Breadth meant the fraction of unique TCRs that were SARS-CoV-2-associated, whereas depth meant the fraction of total T cells that were SARS-CoV-2-associated. Using the MIRA data, each spike-specific TCR was assigned both to the spike region to which the TCR was reactive and to a CD4 or CD8 class. Log10-transformed breadth and depth values were compared by one-way ANOVA with Sidak's multiple comparisons tests. TCRdb obtained this table from immuneACCESS and retained in-frame rearrangements with V and J assigned. These tables miss some clones; where compared with another copy, unresolved V genes account for less than half of the shortfall, and the remainder is unexplained. V and J calls and clone size follow that table, whereas D and trimming were derived from the DNA. For this sample there are about 100,000 clones; approximately 91% appear just once. Of the sample, 7.5% to 9.5% falls within the top ten clones.

Deletion took 3 bases off V and 7 bases off J, with a span of 13 bases between the germline ends. CDR1 and CDR2, per the germline V gene, are MDHEN and SYDVKM. Inclusive of the bounding cysteine and phenylalanine, the CDR3 is 14 residues long. Here the CDR3 DNA is all that survives: 42 bases in frame from base 1. Remarks on this clone: Its target antigen remains unknown. Base qualities are missing; no much larger clone stands one base away.

The sample here was peripheral blood, taken 28 days after the second AZD1222 dose. The sequence came from an adult who received the AZD1222 COVID-19 vaccine. Recombination joined TRBV28 with TRBJ2-1; the D segment is perhaps TRBD1 or TRBD2, each sharing 5 matched bases. Here the CDR3 is given as CASSFSSGTNEQFF. The DNA sequence is as follows: TGTGCCAGCAGTTTCTCTTCTGGGACGAATGAGCAGTTCTTC.